This T cell receptor (beta chain) was identified in a study of blood T cell repertoires in COVID-19. Study-wide background: Italy, Spain and the United States were the sources of the convalescent and acute COVID-19 samples.

The germline CDR1 and CDR2 sequences are LGHNA and YNFKEQ. CDR3 length equals 15 residues. The V end lost 5 bases, the J end lost 4 bases, and 14 bases lay between the germline ends. Original analysis: For nucleated cells, counts were estimated from reference gene primer amplification. Sequencing was performed with immunoSEQ multiplex PCR; in TCRdb, only in-frame clones are kept and a portion is missing. The D gene and trimming were derived from the DNA, and the V and J assignments and clone size from that table. The sample holds roughly 200,000 clones; 85% to 90% are singletons and the top ten take 3%.

V usage is TRBV4-2 and J usage is TRBJ1-4, with a weak D call TRBD1 (6 bases). Sequencing was carried out using peripheral blood. This clonotype was obtained from a man aged 55 to 69 with acute or convalescent COVID-19. The CDR3 here is CASSSRTADNEKLFF. Written as DNA, the CDR3 is TGTGCCAGCAGCTCCCGGACAGCCGATAATGAAAAACTGTTTTTT.